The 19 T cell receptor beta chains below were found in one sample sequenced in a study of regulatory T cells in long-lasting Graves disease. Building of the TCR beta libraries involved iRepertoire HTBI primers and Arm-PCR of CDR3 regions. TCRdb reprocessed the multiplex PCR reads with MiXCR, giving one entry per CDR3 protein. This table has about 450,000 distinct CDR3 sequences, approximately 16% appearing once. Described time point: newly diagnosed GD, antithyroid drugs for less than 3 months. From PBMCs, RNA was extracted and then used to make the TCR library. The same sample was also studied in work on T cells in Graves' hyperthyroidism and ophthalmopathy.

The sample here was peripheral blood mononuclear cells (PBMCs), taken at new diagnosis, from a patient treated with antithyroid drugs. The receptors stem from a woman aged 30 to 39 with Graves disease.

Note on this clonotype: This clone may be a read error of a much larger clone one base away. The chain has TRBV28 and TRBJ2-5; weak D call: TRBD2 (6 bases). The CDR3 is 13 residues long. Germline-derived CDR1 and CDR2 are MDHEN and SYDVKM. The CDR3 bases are TGTGCCAGCAGGGGACTGTCTCTAGAGGCCCAGTACTTC. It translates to CASRGLSLEAQYF.

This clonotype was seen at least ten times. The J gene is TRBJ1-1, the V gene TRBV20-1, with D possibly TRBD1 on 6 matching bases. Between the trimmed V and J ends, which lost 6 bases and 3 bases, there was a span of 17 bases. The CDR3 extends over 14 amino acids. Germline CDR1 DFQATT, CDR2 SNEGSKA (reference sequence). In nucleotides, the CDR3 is TGCAGTGCCATCCCAGGGAGGGGGGACACTGAAGCTTTCTTT. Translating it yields CSAIPGRGDTEAFF.

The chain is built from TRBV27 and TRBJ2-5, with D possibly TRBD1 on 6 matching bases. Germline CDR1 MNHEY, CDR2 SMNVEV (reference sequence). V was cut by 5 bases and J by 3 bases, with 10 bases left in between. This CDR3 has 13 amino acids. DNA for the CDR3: TGTGCCAGCAGTGGCAGACAGGAAGAGACCCAGTACTTC. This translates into CASSGRQEETQYF.

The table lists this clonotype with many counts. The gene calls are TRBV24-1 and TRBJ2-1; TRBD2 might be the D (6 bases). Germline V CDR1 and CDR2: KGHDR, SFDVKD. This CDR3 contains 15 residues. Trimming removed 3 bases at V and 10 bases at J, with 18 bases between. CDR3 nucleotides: TGTGCCACCAGTGATCCGGGACTCCCCAAGCAGGAGCAGTTCTTC. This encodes CATSDPGLPKQEQFF.

CDR3 protein: CSARGRYTDTQYF. CDR3 nucleotide sequence: TGCAGTGCCCGGGGCCGTTACACAGATACGCAGTATTTT. The chain couples TRBV20-1 to TRBJ2-3, with D perhaps matching TRBD1 or TRBD2 (5 bases each). The CDR3 covers 13 residues. CDR1 DFQATT and CDR2 SNEGSKA come from the germline V gene (reference sequence). Trimming removed 6 bases from V and 2 bases from J, with 12 bases in between.

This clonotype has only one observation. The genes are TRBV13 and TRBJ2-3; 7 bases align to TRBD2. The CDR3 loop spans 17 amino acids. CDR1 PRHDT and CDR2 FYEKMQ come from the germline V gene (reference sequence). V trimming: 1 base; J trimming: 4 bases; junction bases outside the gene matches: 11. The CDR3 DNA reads TGTGCCAGCAGCTTAGTTTCGGGGGGACCTCGTCCAGATACGCAGTATTTT. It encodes CASSLVSGGPRPDTQYF.

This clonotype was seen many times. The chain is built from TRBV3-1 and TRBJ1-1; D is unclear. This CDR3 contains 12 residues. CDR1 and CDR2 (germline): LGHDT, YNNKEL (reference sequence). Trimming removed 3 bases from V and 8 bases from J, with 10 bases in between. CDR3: CASSQINSEAFF. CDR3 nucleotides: TGTGCCAGCAGCCAGATCAACTCCGAAGCTTTCTTT.

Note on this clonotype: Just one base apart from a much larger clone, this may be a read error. The CDR3 DNA follows: TGTGCCACCAGGAGAACGAGGGGGGGCCCCAAAGTGATGAACGCTGAAGCTTTCTTT. The encoded protein is CATRRTRGGPKVMNAEAFF. The rearrangement uses TRBV15 and TRBJ1-1; perhaps TRBD1 as D (6 bases). There are 19 residues in the CDR3. Germline CDR1 reads LNHNV; CDR2 reads YYDKDF (reference sequence).

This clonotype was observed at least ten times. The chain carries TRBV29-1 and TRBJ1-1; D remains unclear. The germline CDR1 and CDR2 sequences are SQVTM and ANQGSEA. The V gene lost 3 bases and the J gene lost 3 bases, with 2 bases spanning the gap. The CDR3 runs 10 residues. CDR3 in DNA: TGCAGCGTTGAGCACACTGAAGCTTTCTTT. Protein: CSVEHTEAFF.

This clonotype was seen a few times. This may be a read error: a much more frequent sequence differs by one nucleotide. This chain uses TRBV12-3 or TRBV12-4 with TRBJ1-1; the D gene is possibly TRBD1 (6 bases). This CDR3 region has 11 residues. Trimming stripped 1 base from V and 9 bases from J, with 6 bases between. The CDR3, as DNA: TGTGCCAGCAGTTTAGGGGGGCAAGCTTTCTTT. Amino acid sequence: CASSLGGQAFF.

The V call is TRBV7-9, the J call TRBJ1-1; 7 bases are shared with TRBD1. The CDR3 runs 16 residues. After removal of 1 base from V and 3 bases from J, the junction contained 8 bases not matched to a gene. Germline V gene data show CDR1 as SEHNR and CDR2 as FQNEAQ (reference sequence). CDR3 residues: CASSLGQGGWYTEAFF. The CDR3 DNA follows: TGTGCCAGCAGCTTAGGACAGGGTGGTTGGTACACTGAAGCTTTCTTT.

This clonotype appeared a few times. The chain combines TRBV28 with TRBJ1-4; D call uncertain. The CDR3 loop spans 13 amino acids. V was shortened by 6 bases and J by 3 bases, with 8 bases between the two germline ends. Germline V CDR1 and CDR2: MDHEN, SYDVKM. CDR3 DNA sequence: TGTGCCAGCAGCACGCCTGCTAATGAAAAACTGTTTTTT. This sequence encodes CASSTPANEKLFF.

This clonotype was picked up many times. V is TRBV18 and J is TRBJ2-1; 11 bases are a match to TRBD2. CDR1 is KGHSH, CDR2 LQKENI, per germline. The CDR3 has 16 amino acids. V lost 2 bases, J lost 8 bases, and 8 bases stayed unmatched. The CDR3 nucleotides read TGTGCCAGCTCACCATATAGCGGGAGGGCCCTTTATGAGCAGTTCTTC. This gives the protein CASSPYSGRALYEQFF.

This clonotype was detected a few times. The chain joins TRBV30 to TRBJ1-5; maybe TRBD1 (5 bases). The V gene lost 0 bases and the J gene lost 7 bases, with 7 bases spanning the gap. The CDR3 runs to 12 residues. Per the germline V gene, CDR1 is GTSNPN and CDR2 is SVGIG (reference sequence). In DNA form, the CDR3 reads TGTGCCTGGAGTGTACGGGGGCAGCCCCAGCATTTT. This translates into CAWSVRGQPQHF.

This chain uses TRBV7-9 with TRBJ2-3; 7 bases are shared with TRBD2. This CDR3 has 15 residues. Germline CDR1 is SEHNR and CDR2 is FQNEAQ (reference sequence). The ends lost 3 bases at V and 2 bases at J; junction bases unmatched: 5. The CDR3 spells CASSFLADLTDTQYF. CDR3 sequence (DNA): TGTGCCAGCAGCTTTCTAGCGGATCTCACAGATACGCAGTATTTT. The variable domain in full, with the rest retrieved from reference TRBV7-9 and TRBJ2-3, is DTGVSQNPRHKITKRGQNVTFRCDPISEHNRLYWYRQTLGQGPEFLTYFQNEAQLEKSRLLSDRFSAERPKGSFSTLEIQRTEQGDSAMYLCASSFLADLTDTQYFGPGTRLTVL.

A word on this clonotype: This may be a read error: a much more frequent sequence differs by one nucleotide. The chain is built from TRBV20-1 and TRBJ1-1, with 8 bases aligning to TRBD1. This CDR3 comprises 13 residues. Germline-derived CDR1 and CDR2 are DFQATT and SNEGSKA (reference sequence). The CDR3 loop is CSARADRVGEGFF. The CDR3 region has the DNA TGCAGTGCTAGAGCGGACAGGGTCGGTGAAGGTTTCTTT.

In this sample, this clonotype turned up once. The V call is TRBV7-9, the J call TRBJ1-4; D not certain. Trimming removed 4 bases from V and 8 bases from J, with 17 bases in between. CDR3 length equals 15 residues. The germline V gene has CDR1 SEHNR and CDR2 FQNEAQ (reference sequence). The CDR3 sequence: CASSSLTEEGEKLFF. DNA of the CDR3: TGTGCCAGCAGCTCCTTGACGGAGGAAGGCGAAAAACTGTTTTTT.

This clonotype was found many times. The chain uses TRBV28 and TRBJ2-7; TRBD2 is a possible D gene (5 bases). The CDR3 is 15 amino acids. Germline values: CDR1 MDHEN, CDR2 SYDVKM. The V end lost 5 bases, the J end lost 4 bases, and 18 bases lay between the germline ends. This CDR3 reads CASSRMDGRGYEQYF. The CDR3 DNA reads TGTGCCAGCAGTCGAATGGATGGGAGAGGGTACGAGCAGTACTTC.

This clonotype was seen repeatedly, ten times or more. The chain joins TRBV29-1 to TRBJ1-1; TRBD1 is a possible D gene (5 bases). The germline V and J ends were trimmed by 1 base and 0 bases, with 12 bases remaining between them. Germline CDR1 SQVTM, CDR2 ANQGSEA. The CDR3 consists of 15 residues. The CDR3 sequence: CSVEAGGPMNTEAFF. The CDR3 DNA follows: TGCAGCGTTGAAGCGGGGGGTCCCATGAACACTGAAGCTTTCTTT.